What follows is one TCR beta chain and its context. The length of the CDR3 is 12 residues. The junction had 3 bases not matched to a gene; V was cut back by 7 bases and J by 6 bases. The germline V gene encodes CDR1 MNHEY and CDR2 SVGAGI. The sample comes from a study of blood T cell repertoires in COVID-19. The protocol was immunoSEQ multiplex PCR, while the TCRdb copy is restricted to in-frame clones and leaves out a portion. The sample has about 190,000 clones, more than 85% seen once. This sequence originates from a man younger than 45 with acute or convalescent COVID-19. Sequencing was performed on peripheral blood. The rearrangement uses TRBV6-5 and TRBJ1-2; 9 bases line up with TRBD1. The CDR3 sequence is CASTRDRDGYTF. Here the CDR3 DNA reads TGTGCCAGCACCAGGGACAGGGATGGCTACACCTTC.